The 2 T cell receptor beta chains presented below share a single source sample, sequenced in a study of T cell changes during pregnancy in multiple sclerosis (dated by TCRdb to about 2019). The receptor library was made with the immunoSEQ multiplex PCR assay. Entries here come from immuneACCESS through TCRdb and include only in-frame sequences with V and J called. Some clones fail to appear in such tables; in the studies checked, an unresolved V gene covers under half of the shortfall, and the cause of the remainder is unknown. The sample table holds fewer than 55,000 clones, of which over 85% were seen once. The ten largest make up about 2% of the sample. This specimen was peripheral blood, taken in the first trimester of pregnancy. The receptors were gathered from a female donor with multiple sclerosis, enrolled in a pregnancy study.

The genes are TRBV2 and TRBJ1-1, with D possibly matching TRBD1 (6 bases). The CDR3 contains 14 residues. Trimming pared 4 bases from V and 3 bases from J, leaving 12 bases between. CDR1 and CDR2 (germline): SNHLY, FYNNEI. CDR3 region: CASSGTATHTEAFF. In DNA, the CDR3 is TGTGCCAGCAGTGGGACAGCGACCCACACTGAAGCTTTCTTT.

The genes are TRBV11-2 and TRBJ1-2, with no clear D. Trimming took off 5 bases at V and 8 bases at J, with 15 bases between the two ends. Per germline, CDR1 SGHAT and CDR2 FQNNGV. The length of the CDR3 is 13 residues. The CDR3 reads CASSPARRRGYTF. DNA for the CDR3: TGTGCCAGCAGCCCCGCCCGCCGTAGAGGCTACACCTTC.